Included here is one TCR beta chain sequence, with context. Its antigen is unknown. The sample comes from a study of OX40 agonist ivuxolimab in advanced cancers. Looking at the study overall: Across the patients, intravenous ivuxolimab was delivered every 2 weeks at 0.01 to 10 mg/kg.

CDR1 DFQATT and CDR2 SNEGSKA come from the germline V gene (reference sequence). The CDR3 length is 11 residues. Trimming stripped 4 bases from V and 3 bases from J, with 5 bases between. Study conclusions and caveats: Circulating CD4+ and CD8+ T cells showed clonal expansion by week 6 at 0.1 to 3.0 mg/kg. In general, CD8+ T cells held more expanded clones than CD4+ did, on average. In a subset of nonresponders, normalized T-cell clonal expansion was also low.

Measured with immunoSEQ multiplex PCR; TCRdb has only the in-frame clones, and not every one. The sample shows tens of thousands of clones, 85% to 90% of them seen only once. This specimen consisted of CD4+ or CD8+ T cells sorted from blood, obtained in a trial of the OX40 agonist ivuxolimab. The receptor was isolated from an adult with an advanced solid tumor such as melanoma, head and neck, liver or kidney cancer. J is TRBJ2-3 and V is TRBV20-1; D call uncertain. The CDR3 here is CSATQTDTQYF. The CDR3 coding sequence is TGCAGTGCTACCCAAACAGATACGCAGTATTTT.